This T cell receptor beta chain is drawn from a study of Graves' ophthalmopathy and Graves' hyperthyroidism. Study outcomes and limitations: Most thyroid clonotypes with frequency above 0.001 were detected in blood too.

In this sample, this clonotype turned up many times. Its antigen is still unknown. Germline-derived CDR1 and CDR2 are SGHTA and FQGTGA. The CDR3 is 14 residues long. The ends were cut back, 2 bases at V and 10 bases at J, with 17 bases in the middle. Lactation, pregnancy, uncontrolled infections and other autoimmune diseases were all grounds for excluding patients. RNA served as the template for amplifying TCR beta CDR3 regions. RT-PCR in the first round used HTBI primers; a second-round multiplex PCR followed. TCRdb processed the multiplex PCR reads anew with MiXCR; each CDR3 protein has one entry. This table holds a few hundred thousand distinct CDR3 sequences, under 40% found once.

The source of this sequence is an adult man with Graves' hyperthyroidism. The sample comprised peripheral blood or thyroid tissue (not recorded which). The V and J genes are TRBV7-3 and TRBJ1-2; D gene unclear. CDR3 sequence (DNA): TGTGCCAGCAGCTTAGCCGAAGTGGGAGGCCCCTACACCTTC. This gives the protein CASSLAEVGGPYTF.